This passage covers 13 T cell receptor beta chains from one sample sequenced in a study of cytomegalovirus exposure and HLA in healthy donors. PCR was performed using 60 Vbeta and 13 Jbeta primers. Assay used: immunoSEQ multiplex PCR; TCRdb lists only in-frame clones, some missing. Recorded for this sample: over 110,000 clones. Sequencing used PBMCs. The source is a male donor in good health and CMV-seronegative.

The V gene is TRBV7-2, the J gene TRBJ2-7, with TRBD2 as a possible D gene (6 bases). This CDR3 region has 14 residues. Germline loops: CDR1 SGHTA, CDR2 FQGNSA. Trimming removed 5 bases at V and 0 bases at J, with 11 bases between. The CDR3 sequence: CASSRDFSSYEQYF. The CDR3 bases are TGTGCCAGCAGCCGGGACTTTAGCTCCTACGAGCAGTACTTC.

This rearrangement joins TRBV29-1 to TRBJ2-1, with 9 bases that match TRBD2. CDR3 length: 14 amino acids. The trim removed 8 bases at V and 8 bases at J, leaving 13 bases unmatched. Germline V lookup: CDR1 SQVTM, CDR2 ANQGSEA. The CDR3 nucleotides are TGCAGCTCTAAACCCGCTAGCGGGGCCCATGAGCAGTTCTTC. This encodes CSSKPASGAHEQFF.

The V call is TRBV5-1, the J call TRBJ1-3; a possible D gene is TRBD1 (5 bases). Germline V gives CDR1 SGHRS, CDR2 YFSETQ. The V end was cut by 0 bases, the J end by 0 bases, with 10 bases between. The CDR3 runs to 16 residues. The DNA of the CDR3 is TGCGCCAGCAGCTTGGGACAGTCTCTCTCTGGAAACACCATATATTTT. It translates to CASSLGQSLSGNTIYF.

The rearrangement joins TRBV7-9 to TRBJ2-2; D perhaps matches TRBD1 (7 bases). The germline CDR1 and CDR2 sequences are SEHNR and FQNEAQ (reference sequence). The ends were cut back, 3 bases at V and 6 bases at J, with 17 bases in the middle. The CDR3 runs 16 residues. Here the CDR3 reads CASSLGLTGFAGELFF. The CDR3 region has the DNA TGTGCCAGCAGCTTGGGACTGACAGGGTTCGCCGGGGAGCTGTTTTTT.

This chain joins TRBV4-2 and TRBJ2-7; TRBD2 is a possible D gene (6 bases). Germline V CDR1 and CDR2: LGHNA, YNFKEQ. The CDR3 consists of 16 residues. Trimming took off 4 bases at V and 4 bases at J, with 20 bases between the two ends. CDR3 protein: CASSPPGAAGTYEQYF. The DNA of the CDR3 is TGTGCCAGCAGCCCCCCAGGCGCTGCAGGGACTTACGAGCAGTACTTC.

The J gene is TRBJ2-3, the V gene TRBV20-1; D call uncertain. With 6 bases removed from V and 9 bases from J, the gap between germline ends came to 10 bases. Germline-derived CDR1 and CDR2 are DFQATT and SNEGSKA (reference sequence). This CDR3 is built from 10 residues. In DNA, the CDR3 is TGCAGTGCCCGTCGTTTGACGCAGTATTTT. Translated, it gives CSARRLTQYF.

The V call is TRBV29-1, the J call TRBJ2-7; no clear D. The V gene's germline CDR1 is SQVTM and CDR2 ANQGSEA. The CDR3 covers 12 residues. V gave up 5 bases and J gave up 4 bases, with 12 bases separating them. The DNA for the CDR3 is TGCAGCGTTCAGGCAGGCATGTACGAGCAGTACTTC. Translated: CSVQAGMYEQYF.

V is TRBV7-2 and J is TRBJ1-1, with a possible D match to TRBD1 (6 bases). The CDR3 runs to 17 residues. Between the trimmed V and J ends, which lost 1 base and 5 bases, there was a span of 20 bases. The germline V gene has CDR1 SGHTA and CDR2 FQGNSA. The CDR3 DNA follows: TGTGCCAGCAGCTTAGGATTCGGAGGGGGGGGTAATACTGAAGCTTTCTTT. Protein sequence: CASSLGFGGGGNTEAFF.

This rearrangement joins TRBV9 to TRBJ2-3; the match to TRBD2 covers 16 bases. With V trimmed by 4 bases and J by 7 bases, 6 bases remained unmatched. The CDR3 is made up of 16 amino acids. Germline assignment: CDR1 SGDLS and CDR2 YYNGEE. The CDR3 DNA reads as TGTGCCAGCAGCCAGGGGACTAGCGGGGGGGCTTATACGCAGTATTTT. It encodes CASSQGTSGGAYTQYF.

The chain combines TRBV7-3 with TRBJ1-1; TRBD1 aligns across 7 bases. From germline, CDR1 is SGHTA and CDR2 FQGTGA. V trimming: 1 base; J trimming: 8 bases; junction bases outside the gene matches: 10. CDR3 length: 15 amino acids. For the CDR3, the DNA is TGTGCCAGCAGCTTAAACAGGGGCCAGGATACGGAAGCTTTCTTT. This translates into CASSLNRGQDTEAFF.

The genes are TRBV29-1 and TRBJ1-2, with 11 positions matching TRBD1. Germline-derived CDR1 and CDR2 are SQVTM and ANQGSEA. The junction had 18 bases not matched to a gene; V was cut back by 5 bases and J by 4 bases. The CDR3 consists of 18 residues. CDR3 bases: TGCAGCGTTTTACCCCCCGCTCCGACCGGGACAGGGGGCTATGGCTACACCTTC. As protein: CSVLPPAPTGTGGYGYTF.

The genes are TRBV18 and TRBJ2-2; possibly TRBD1 for D (6 bases). This CDR3 is built from 17 residues. CDR1 and CDR2 from the germline V gene are KGHSH and LQKENI. Trimming shortened V by 1 base and J by 0 bases, and 12 bases separated the two germline ends. CDR3 sequence: CASSPLPGTTNTGELFF. The CDR3 DNA is TGTGCCAGCTCACCACTGCCCGGGACAACGAACACCGGGGAGCTGTTTTTT.

The chain carries TRBV6-5 and TRBJ2-2; TRBD1 aligns across 10 bases. The germline gives CDR1 MNHEY, CDR2 SVGAGI. The V segment lost 5 bases and the J segment 6 bases; nucleotides outside the gene matches: 6. There are 15 residues in the CDR3. In DNA form, the CDR3 reads TGTGCCAGCAGTAGCCGACAGGGGGCATCCGGGGAGCTGTTTTTT. Residues: CASSSRQGASGELFF.